Following are 6 T cell receptor beta chains from one sample sequenced in a study of blood T cell repertoires in COVID-19. Using immunoSEQ multiplex PCR, the repertoire was profiled, and TCRdb retains in-frame clones only, with some absent. Of 130,000 to 150,000 clones in the sample, over 80% were seen once. The specimen sequenced was PBMCs or T cells enriched from blood (not recorded which). Receptors were obtained from a man in his sixties who had recovered from COVID-19.

The chain joins TRBV10-1 to TRBJ2-2; unclear D gene. The CDR3 loop spans 15 amino acids. The V and J ends lost 3 bases and 1 base respectively, with 9 bases between them. Germline V gives CDR1 WNHNN, CDR2 SYGVQD (reference sequence). The CDR3 DNA is TGCGCCAGCAGTGAAAGTCCACAGAACACCGGGGAGCTGTTTTTT. It specifies CASSESPQNTGELFF.

The genes are TRBV6-5 and TRBJ2-1; maybe TRBD2 (6 bases). The CDR3 spans 13 residues. Trimming left V 8 bases short and J 4 bases short, with 12 bases between. Germline CDR1 MNHEY, CDR2 SVGAGI. The CDR3 spells CASHRGLYNEQFF. The CDR3 DNA sequence: TGTGCCAGCCACCGGGGGTTATACAATGAGCAGTTCTTC.

The CDR3, as DNA: TGTGCCAGCAGTATGACAGGGGAGGAGACCCAGTACTTC. Residues: CASSMTGEETQYF. V gene TRBV12-3 or TRBV12-4 combines with J gene TRBJ2-5, with TRBD1 matching 8 bases. This CDR3 is built from 13 residues. V lost 5 bases and J lost 5; bases outside the gene matches: 4.

The CDR3 coding sequence is TGTGCCAGCACCCCTACAGGGTTTGGCGAAAAACTGTTTTTT. Translating it yields CASTPTGFGEKLFF. V gene TRBV28 combines with J gene TRBJ1-4; tentative D call: TRBD1 (6 bases). V was shortened by 7 bases and J by 8 bases, with 17 bases between the two germline ends. The germline gives CDR1 MDHEN, CDR2 SYDVKM. The CDR3 contains 14 residues.

The rearrangement uses TRBV10-2 and TRBJ2-2; a possible D gene is TRBD1 (6 bases). This CDR3 spans 14 amino acids. The V gene lost 4 bases and the J gene lost 4 bases, with 10 bases spanning the gap. CDR1 and CDR2 (germline): WSHSY, SAAADI. CDR3 amino acids: CASSGVGGTGELFF. In DNA, the CDR3 is TGCGCCAGCAGTGGTGTAGGGGGCACCGGGGAGCTGTTTTTT.

The chain joins TRBV28 to TRBJ1-5, with 9 bases identical to TRBD1. Looked up from germline, CDR1 is MDHEN and CDR2 is SYDVKM. J lost 1 base, V lost 1 base, and 5 bases had no gene match. This CDR3 has 17 residues. CDR3 region: CASSLFVGQGSNQPQHF. In DNA form, the CDR3 reads TGTGCCAGCAGTTTATTCGTCGGACAGGGGAGCAATCAGCCCCAGCATTTT.